This TCR beta chain was found in a study of identical twins (TCRdb year 2016). About the investigation overall: To test whether fetal clonotypes persist, the study used deep sequencing on TCR alpha and beta repertoires from monozygotic twins, unrelated adults of various ages, and cord blood. To rule out contamination, replicate twin experiments were performed at different times with different library preparation protocols.

Every donor was a healthy Caucasian. Three pairs of female monozygotic twins, all aged roughly 18 to 29 years, were included in the twin cohort. CD4+ and CD8+ T cell populations were isolated with positive isolation kits from Invitrogen. Broad study findings and their caveats: Because the same donors could not be followed over many years, the conclusions relied on cross-sectional statistical analysis. In monozygotic twins, out-of-frame TCR alpha sharing was systematically underestimated by recombination models, although the models agreed with sharing between unrelated individuals. Invariant T cells such as MAIT and iNKT could partly confound zero-insertion analyses, although diverse VJ usage argued against such confounding for most clonotypes. Compared with coincidental sharing between unrelated individuals, out-of-frame TCR alpha sequences shared between twins had an excess of sequences with low generation probability. Fewer insertions were carried by abundant cord blood beta clonotypes, a similar but weaker trend appeared in young adult naive repertoires, and no such trend appeared in memory repertoires. Excess twin sharing in beta out-of-frame sequences was weaker because fewer shared sequences lowered the signal-to-noise ratio.

To prepare the library, 5' RACE was applied. Data came from an Illumina HiSeq 2000. A universal primer binding site was added through template switching, and the final cDNA carried a unique molecular identifier so that TCR cDNA molecules could be counted accurately. First-strand cDNA for TCR alpha and beta chains was synthesized from specific primers in the conserved constant-segment region. Each cDNA library was double barcoded, with a SMART-Mk sample barcode plus Illumina barcodes, to control for contamination. TruSeq adapter sequences and Illumina sample barcodes were added in two successive PCR steps. The TCR alpha and beta cDNA libraries were sequenced on the Illumina HiSeq platform using custom primers. The authors' analysis ran thus. Unique molecular identifiers were extracted from raw reads with MiGEC, and CDR3 positions were determined with MiXCR. For each individual, recombination models were inferred using an EM algorithm with the repgenHMM and IGoR tools. Shared clonotype analysis was performed with the tcR package in R, normalizing sharing by the product of cloneset sizes. Out-of-frame nonproductive sequences were analyzed to study raw recombination free of thymic and clonal selection effects. The public reads were reprocessed in TCRdb via fastp at Q25 and MiXCR, keeping in-frame beta chains. Identical CDR3 protein sequences are pooled into one entry, listed with their most common genes and DNA. Here the V and J calls rest on TCRdb's processing, not on the authors' analysis. This sample lists under 350,000 distinct CDR3 sequences; nearly 9.5% were detected once. The ten top clones hold approximately 6.6% of the sample.

This clonotype occurred a few times. No cognate antigen has been identified for it. Per-base quality was not reported, and no clone a single base away is much larger than it. Looking up the germline V gene yields CDR1 SGHVS and CDR2 FQNEAQ. A distance of 10 bases separates the germline ends of V and J, which lose 1 base and 0 bases respectively. The CDR3 spans 16 residues, from the cysteine through the phenylalanine. CDR3 DNA only is kept here, 48 bases in frame from base 1. Separately, the same data were catalogued under a study of yellow fever vaccine responses in identical twins. From that second study: According to the authors, the vaccine-induced T cell response in identical twins seemed to be partly convergent and partly specific to each individual. In the study, vaccine-responding T cell clones were precisely tracked in identical twins.

Sequencing used CD8+ T cells sorted from blood. The V and J segments used are TRBV7-8 and TRBJ2-1, with the D gene too uncertain to name. The clonotype comes from a woman under 30 in good health. CDR3 protein: CASSLGVYSSYNEQFF. The DNA sequence is TGTGCCAGCAGCTTAGGGGTGTACAGCTCCTACAATGAGCAGTTCTTC. Beyond the CDR3, the reference TRBV7-8 and TRBJ2-1 genes provide the residues; the full variable domain reads: GAGVSQSPRYKVAKRGQDVALRCDPISGHVSLFWYQQALGQGPEFLTYFQNEAQLDKSGLPSDRFFAERPEGSVSTLKIQRTQQEDSAVYLCASSLGVYSSYNEQFFGPGTRLTVL.